Included here is one T cell receptor beta chain sequence, with context. Its antigen is unknown. These data belong to a study of T cell responses to AZD1222 COVID-19 vaccine. Regarding the study as a whole: Donors, mostly white British, included more females; clonal diversity was possibly underestimated. Among vaccine-associated CD4 TCRs, coverage spanned spike, with dominance at 160-218 and 743-854.

Produced via immunoSEQ multiplex PCR; TCRdb's table is partial and in-frame only. The sample consists of about 140,000 clones, 80% to 95% of them appearing once. This receptor was identified in an adult in good health. Specimen: peripheral blood, collected on day 0 of AZD1222 vaccination.

CDR3 sequence reads: CASSLNRGRAYEQYF. CDR3 sequence (DNA): TGTGCCAGCAGCTTAAACAGGGGGAGAGCCTACGAGCAGTACTTC. V is TRBV7-6 and J is TRBJ2-7, with TRBD1 identical over 8 bases. J was trimmed by 2 bases and V by 2 bases; bases with no gene match: 5. The CDR3 loop spans 15 amino acids. Germline CDR1 and CDR2: SGHVS and FNYEAQ.